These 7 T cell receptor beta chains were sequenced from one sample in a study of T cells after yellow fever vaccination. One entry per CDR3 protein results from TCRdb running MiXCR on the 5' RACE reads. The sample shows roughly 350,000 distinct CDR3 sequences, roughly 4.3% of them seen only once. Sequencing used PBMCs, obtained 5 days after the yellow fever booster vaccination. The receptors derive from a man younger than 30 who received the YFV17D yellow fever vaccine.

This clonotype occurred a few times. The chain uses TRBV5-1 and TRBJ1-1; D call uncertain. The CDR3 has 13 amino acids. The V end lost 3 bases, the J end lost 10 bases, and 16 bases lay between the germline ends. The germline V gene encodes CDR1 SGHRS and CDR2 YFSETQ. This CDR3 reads CASSSLGPRGAFF. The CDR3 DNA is TGCGCCAGCAGCTCCTTAGGCCCGAGAGGAGCTTTCTTT.

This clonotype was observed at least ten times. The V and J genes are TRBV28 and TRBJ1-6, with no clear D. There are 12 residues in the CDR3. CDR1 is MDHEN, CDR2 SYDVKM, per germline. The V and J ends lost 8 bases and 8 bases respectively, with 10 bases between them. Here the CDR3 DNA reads TGTGCCAGCGGGCAGGAGGATTCACCCCTCCACTTT. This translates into CASGQEDSPLHF.

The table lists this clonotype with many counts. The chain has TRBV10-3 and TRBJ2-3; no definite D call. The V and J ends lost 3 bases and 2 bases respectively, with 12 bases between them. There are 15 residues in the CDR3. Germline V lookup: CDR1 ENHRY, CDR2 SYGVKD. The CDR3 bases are TGTGCCATCAGTGACGTCGCCGCGACCACAGATACGCAGTATTTT. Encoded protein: CAISDVAATTDTQYF.

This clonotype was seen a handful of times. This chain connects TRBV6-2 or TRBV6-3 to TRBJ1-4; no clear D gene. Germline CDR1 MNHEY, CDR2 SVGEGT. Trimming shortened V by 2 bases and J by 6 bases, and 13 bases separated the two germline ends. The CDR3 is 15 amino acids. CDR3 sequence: CASSYPAAVDEKLFF. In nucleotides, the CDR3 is TGTGCCAGCAGTTACCCGGCAGCGGTCGATGAAAAACTGTTTTTT.

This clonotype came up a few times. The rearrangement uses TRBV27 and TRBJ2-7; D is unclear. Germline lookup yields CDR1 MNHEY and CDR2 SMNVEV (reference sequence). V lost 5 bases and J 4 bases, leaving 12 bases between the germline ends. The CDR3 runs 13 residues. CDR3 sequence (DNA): TGTGCCAGCAGTCCAACCCCTAAATACGAGCAGTACGTC. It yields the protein CASSPTPKYEQYV.

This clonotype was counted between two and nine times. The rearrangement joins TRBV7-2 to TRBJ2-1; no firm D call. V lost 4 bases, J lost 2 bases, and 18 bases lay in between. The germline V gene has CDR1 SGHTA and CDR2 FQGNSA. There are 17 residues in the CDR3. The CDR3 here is CASSSRTPPAAYNEQFF. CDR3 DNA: TGTGCCAGCAGCTCAAGAACCCCTCCGGCCGCCTACAATGAGCAGTTCTTC.

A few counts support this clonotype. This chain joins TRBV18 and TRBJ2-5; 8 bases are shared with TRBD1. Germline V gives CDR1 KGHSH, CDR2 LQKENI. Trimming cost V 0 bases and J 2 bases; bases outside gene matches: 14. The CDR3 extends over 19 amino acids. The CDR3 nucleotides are TGTGCCAGCTCACCACCGAGGACAGGGAACGACTTTAATCAAGAGACCCAGTACTTC. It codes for CASSPPRTGNDFNQETQYF.